This entry is about one T cell receptor beta chain. The read terminates 3 residues ahead of where the CDR3 ends, so the germline J gene completes it. CDR1 and CDR2 (germline): MNHNS, SASEGT. The CDR3 totals 17 residues. J lost 2 bases, V lost 2 bases, and 7 bases had no gene match. These data are taken from a study of T cells in women clearing cervical HPV infection. TCRdb's copy holds only in-frame clones and misses some; the assay was immunoSEQ multiplex PCR. Its table lists roughly 15,000 clones. V and J are TRBV6-1 and TRBJ2-1; 9 bases line up with TRBD2. Sequenced sample: blood buffy coat. The receptor was derived from a woman aged 18 to 75 with a cervical HPV16 infection that either progressed to CIN3+ or cleared (not recorded which). CDR3 sequence: CASSETPGLAPYNEQFF. The DNA read from the CDR3 is TGTGCCAGCAGTGAAACTCCGGGACTAGCCCCCTACAATGAG.